Shown below are 5 T cell receptor beta chains from a single sample sequenced in a study of T cell repertoires in aging, cancer and after chemotherapy (dated 2019 in TCRdb). Sequencer: Illumina MiSeq. Rearranged TRB sequences spanning V, D and J segments were amplified in a multiplex touch-down PCR with a mixed TRB-A/B primer pool. TCRdb redid the processing of the public reads, applying fastp at Q25 and MiXCR, and retained in-frame beta chains. CDR3 protein duplicates are merged, each entry listing the most common genes and DNA. The sample table shows under 15,000 distinct CDR3 sequences, and 21% are seen once. The leading ten clones occupy approximately 5.7% of the sample. Instead of sorted cells or RNA, genomic DNA extracted from peripheral blood served as the source for amplifying TCR beta rearrangements. The specimen sequenced was blood. Receptors originate from a human donor in good health.

Points on this clonotype: One base away lies a much larger clone, so this may be a sequencing read error. The chain carries TRBV5-6 and TRBJ1-6; D is unresolved. This CDR3 is 15 amino acids long. Trimming stripped 0 bases from V and 12 bases from J, with 16 bases between. Germline CDR1 SGHDT, CDR2 YYEEEE. The CDR3 is CASSLDSGRYLPLHF. The CDR3 DNA follows: TGTGCCAGCAGCTTGGACAGTGGGAGGTATTTACCCCTCCACTTT.

This clonotype was recorded a few times. The rearrangement links TRBV20-1 to TRBJ2-1, with D perhaps being TRBD1 or TRBD2 (5 bases each). CDR1 is DFQATT and CDR2 is SNEGSKA in the germline V gene (reference sequence). This CDR3 is 14 amino acids long. V was shortened by 6 bases and J by 2 bases, with 14 bases between the two germline ends. The CDR3 DNA is TGCAGTGCCGAGGGACCTAACGCCTACAATGAGCAGTTCTTC. Translation gives CSAEGPNAYNEQFF.

This clonotype was counted at least ten times. The chain uses TRBV7-9 and TRBJ2-1; perhaps TRBD1 as D (6 bases). Per the germline V gene, CDR1 is SEHNR and CDR2 is FQNEAQ (reference sequence). The CDR3 spans 15 residues. V was trimmed by 3 bases and J by 4 bases, leaving 13 bases between them. The CDR3 reads CASSFVEQGYNEQFF. The CDR3 nucleotides are TGTGCCAGCAGCTTCGTGGAACAGGGATACAATGAGCAGTTCTTC.

This clonotype was seen more than once but under ten times. The chain joins TRBV15 to TRBJ1-1, with D maybe TRBD1 (5 bases). CDR1 is LNHNV, CDR2 YYDKDF, per germline (reference sequence). The CDR3 is 14 residues long. V lost 4 bases, J lost 4 bases, and 13 bases lay in between. The CDR3 here is CATSIAGGATEAFF. The CDR3 DNA reads TGTGCCACCAGCATCGCCGGAGGGGCCACTGAAGCTTTCTTT.

This clonotype showed up just a few times. V and J are TRBV6-1 and TRBJ1-1; D uncertain. Germline values: CDR1 MNHNS, CDR2 SASEGT. This CDR3 comprises 14 residues. Trimming shortened V by 3 bases and J by 1 base, and 9 bases separated the two germline ends. The CDR3 bases are TGTGCCAGCAGTGACCCCTCGAGGAACACTGAAGCTTTCTTT. The encoded protein is CASSDPSRNTEAFF.